This T cell receptor beta chain is from a study of cytomegalovirus exposure and HLA in healthy donors. Turning to the study itself: Earlier, approximately 180 million T cells were analyzed, and more than 100 million unique TCR beta sequences were found among them.

It was with 60 Vbeta and 13 Jbeta primers that the PCR ran. TCRdb keeps only in-frame clones here, not all; method: immunoSEQ multiplex PCR. The sample holds around 140,000 clones, about 75% seen once. J was trimmed by 6 bases and V by 2 bases; bases with no gene match: 3. Germline CDR1 reads GTSNPN; CDR2 reads SVGIG (reference sequence). The length of the CDR3 is 13 residues. What was sequenced was PBMCs. The chain carries TRBV30 and TRBJ1-1; 10 bases agree with TRBD1. The clonotype was recovered from a woman between 40 and 50 years old in good health and CMV-seronegative. The CDR3 coding sequence is TGTGCCTGGAGTAGGGACAGGGGATCTGAAGCTTTCTTT. As protein: CAWSRDRGSEAFF.